Listed below are T cell receptor beta chains from one sample, sequenced in a study of T cells in Graves' hyperthyroidism and ophthalmopathy. MiXCR was run by TCRdb on the multiplex PCR reads, yielding one entry per CDR3 protein. The sample has 500,000 to 800,000 distinct CDR3 sequences, just under 45% seen once. The source material was peripheral blood or thyroid tissue (not recorded which). The receptor set was obtained from an adult man with Graves' disease, either hyperthyroidism or ophthalmopathy (not recorded which). Each CDR3 is given with its conserved first and last residue. The order of the fields is clone size, D gene, J gene, V gene, CDR3 protein, CDR3 DNA. D genes are given only for firm matches. Size is stated for part of the rows, as once, few or many counts, or as a class when the clone is expanded.

. TRBD1 TRBJ2-5 TRBV7-9 CASSLTGAGETQYF TGTGCCAGCAGCTTAACAGGGGCTGGGGAGACCCAGTACTTC
once . TRBJ2-5 TRBV9 CASSFRDKKTQYF TGTGCCAGCAGCTTCCGGGACAAAAAGACCCAGTACTTC
. TRBD2 TRBJ2-2 TRBV12-3/TRBV12-4 CASKGQREGTGELFF TGTGCCAGCAAGGGCCAGCGGGAGGGCACCGGGGAGCTGTTTTTT
. TRBD1 TRBJ1-1 TRBV7-9 CASSLTDRADDTEAFF TGTGCCAGCAGCTTAACGGACAGGGCAGACGACACTGAAGCTTTCTTT
. . TRBJ1-3 TRBV7-2 CASSLEQEGNTIYF TGTGCCAGCAGCTTAGAACAAGAGGGAAACACCATATATTTT
many . TRBJ1-1 TRBV14 CASSYVAMTEAFF TGTGCCAGCAGCTACGTCGCGATGACTGAAGCTTTCTTT
. . TRBJ2-7 TRBV7-2 CASSLDRRTQTYEQYF TGTGCCAGCAGCTTGGATAGAAGGACACAGACCTACGAGCAGTACTTC
many TRBD1 TRBJ2-2 TRBV29-1 CSDGGTGGVRITGELFF TGCAGCGACGGAGGGACAGGGGGCGTGCGGATCACCGGGGAGCTGTTTTTT
. TRBD1 TRBJ1-2 TRBV24-1 CATGQAFDGYTF TGTGCCACCGGACAGGCGTTCGATGGCTACACCTTC
few TRBD1 TRBJ1-3 TRBV9 CASSVDDREIIGNTIYF TGTGCCAGCAGCGTAGACGACAGGGAGATCATTGGAAACACCATATATTTT
many . TRBJ1-1 TRBV29-1 CSVRRGLETEAFF TGCAGCGTCCGGAGGGGCCTCGAGACTGAAGCTTTCTTT
. . TRBJ1-1 TRBV11-1 CARAGMNTEAFF TGTGCTAGAGCGGGGATGAACACTGAAGCTTTCTTT
many . TRBJ1-2 TRBV2 CASSEGYGFYGYTF TGTGCCAGCAGTGAAGGGTACGGGTTCTATGGCTACACCTTC
. TRBD2 TRBJ2-7 TRBV7-2 CANSLGTSGGYEQYF TGTGCCAACAGCTTAGGGACTAGCGGGGGCTACGAGCAGTACTTC
few . TRBJ2-2 TRBV6-1 CASSELRELFF TGTGCCAGCAGTGAATTGAGGGAGCTGTTTTTT
few TRBD1 TRBJ2-5 TRBV6-6 CASKRTGQETQYF TGTGCCAGCAAGAGGACAGGCCAAGAGACCCAGTACTTC
few . TRBJ2-2 TRBV6-5 CASNEAGLANTGELFF TGTGCCAGCAACGAGGCGGGGCTAGCGAACACCGGGGAGCTGTTTTTT
once TRBD1 TRBJ1-1 TRBV20-1 CSARDSRQGATEAFF TGCAGTGCTAGAGATTCCCGACAGGGGGCTACTGAAGCTTTCTTT
few . TRBJ1-3 TRBV5-1 CASSPAGPNSGNTIYF TGCGCCAGCAGCCCAGCCGGACCGAACTCTGGAAACACCATATATTTT
. TRBD1 TRBJ1-2 TRBV2 CASRQLTGAGGYTF TGTGCCAGCAGGCAATTGACAGGGGCTGGTGGCTACACCTTC
. . TRBJ1-5 TRBV19 CASTWGQPQHF TGTGCCAGTACGTGGGGACAGCCCCAGCATTTT
many . TRBJ1-1 TRBV29-1 CSAAITGFGNTEAFF TGCAGCGCAGCCATTACAGGGTTCGGGAACACTGAAGCTTTCTTT
few TRBD2 TRBJ2-7 TRBV5-1 CASSLELADSYEQYF TGCGCCAGCAGCTTGGAGCTAGCGGACTCCTACGAGCAGTACTTC
many TRBD1 TRBJ2-5 TRBV7-6 CASSLTTGPETQYF TGTGCCAGCAGCTTAACGACAGGGCCGGAGACCCAGTACTTC
many . TRBJ2-5 TRBV2 CASNVILGETQYF TGTGCCAGCAATGTTATTTTGGGGGAGACCCAGTACTTC
few . TRBJ1-1 TRBV6-5 CASGRTEAFF TGTGCCAGCGGTCGCACTGAAGCTTTCTTT
. . TRBJ2-7 TRBV5-1 CASSLGTAYDQYF TGCGCCAGCAGCTTGGGGACAGCCTACGACCAGTACTTC
few . TRBJ1-1 TRBV5-1 CASSLAPVYTEAFF TGCGCCAGCAGCTTGGCTCCAGTTTACACTGAAGCTTTCTTT
. TRBD1 TRBJ2-7 TRBV29-1 CSVVDRGVGYEQYF TGCAGCGTTGTGGACAGGGGGGTTGGCTACGAGCAGTACTTC
. . TRBJ1-6 TRBV10-3 CAISYMGGSNSPLHF TGTGCCATCAGTTACATGGGAGGCTCCAATTCACCCCTCCACTTT
. . TRBJ1-2 TRBV10-2 CASQEAFNYGYTF TGCGCCAGCCAAGAAGCCTTTAACTATGGCTACACCTTC
. . TRBJ2-2 TRBV27 CASSLRARTGELFF TGTGCCAGCAGTTTAAGGGCTCGCACCGGGGAGCTGTTTTTT
once . TRBJ1-1 TRBV20-1 CSASPGPGLNTEAFF TGCAGTGCTTCACCCGGGCCCGGGCTGAACACTGAAGCTTTCTTT
. . TRBJ2-2 TRBV6-2/TRBV6-3 CASSYGAGPNTGELFF TGTGCCAGCAGTTACGGAGCAGGACCAAACACCGGGGAGCTGTTTTTT
. TRBD2 TRBJ2-5 TRBV20-1 CSALLAGEETQYF TGCAGTGCGCTACTAGCGGGGGAAGAGACCCAGTACTTC
few . TRBJ1-2 TRBV5-4 CASSIDRNYGYTF TGTGCCAGCAGCATTGACAGGAACTATGGCTACACCTTC
. TRBD2 TRBJ2-7 TRBV20-1 CSARGTSNSYEQYF TGCAGTGCTAGAGGGACTAGCAACTCCTACGAGCAGTACTTC
. TRBD2 TRBJ2-5 TRBV7-2 CASSRSSGGALELETQYF TGTGCCAGCAGCCGCTCTAGCGGGGGGGCCTTGGAATTAGAGACCCAGTACTTC
few . TRBJ1-2 TRBV5-8 CASSLGPGDNYGYTF TGTGCCAGCAGCTTGGGTCCAGGGGATAACTATGGCTACACCTTC
few . TRBJ2-7 TRBV5-1 CASSLIQGNGGYEQYF TGCGCCAGCAGCTTAATACAGGGTAATGGAGGTTACGAGCAGTACTTC
many TRBD1 TRBJ1-2 TRBV10-3 CAISESAGGNYGYTF TGTGCCATCAGTGAGTCCGCAGGGGGCAACTATGGCTACACCTTC
many . TRBJ1-5 TRBV20-1 CSARGDEGNQPQHF TGCAGTGCTAGAGGTGATGAGGGCAATCAGCCCCAGCATTTT